This T cell receptor beta chain was captured in a study of blood T cell repertoires in COVID-19. Across the whole study: Samples taken during acute and convalescent COVID-19 were collected in the United States, Italy and Spain. The cDNA or gDNA used as material had been derived from T cells, B-cell-depleted T cells, or PBMCs.

The J segment lost 6 bases and the V segment lost 6 bases, leaving 1 base of the junction unmatched. Germline CDR1 reads MNHEY; CDR2 reads SVGAGI. The CDR3 consists of 14 residues. Source study methods: Estimation of nucleated cell counts was performed using reference gene primer amplification. The protocol was immunoSEQ multiplex PCR, while the TCRdb copy is restricted to in-frame clones and leaves out a portion. That table furnishes V, J and clone size, whereas the DNA furnished D and trimming. The table shows 200,000 to 250,000 clones, with 70% to 90% occurring only once. J is TRBJ2-1 and V is TRBV6-5, with 14 bases that match TRBD2. This receptor was taken from a woman aged 25-40 years who had recovered from COVID-19. Material for sequencing was peripheral blood. The CDR3 sequence is CASRGLAGVNEQFF. Written as DNA, the CDR3 is TGTGCCAGCAGGGGACTAGCGGGGGTCAATGAGCAGTTCTTC.